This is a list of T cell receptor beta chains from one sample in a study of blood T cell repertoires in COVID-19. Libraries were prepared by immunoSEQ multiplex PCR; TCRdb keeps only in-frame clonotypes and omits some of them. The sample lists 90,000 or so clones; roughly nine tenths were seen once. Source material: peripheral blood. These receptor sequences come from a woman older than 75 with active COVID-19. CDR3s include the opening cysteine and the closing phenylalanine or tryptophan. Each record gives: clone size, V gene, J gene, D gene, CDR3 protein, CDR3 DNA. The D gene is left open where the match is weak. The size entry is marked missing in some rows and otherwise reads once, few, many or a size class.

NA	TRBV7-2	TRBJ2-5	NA	CASSLAVSRRLETQYF	TGTGCCAGCAGCTTAGCGGTCTCACGGAGATTGGAAACCCAGTACTTC
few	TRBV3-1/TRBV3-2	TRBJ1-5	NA	CASSQGQSHQPQHF	TGTGCCAGCAGCCAGGGACAAAGCCACCAGCCCCAGCATTTT
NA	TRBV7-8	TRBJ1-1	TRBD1	CASSLGDRRSTEAFF	TGTGCCAGCAGCTTAGGGGACAGGAGGTCGACTGAAGCTTTCTTT
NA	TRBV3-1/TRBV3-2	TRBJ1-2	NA	CASSQDSGARGYGYTF	TGTGCCAGCAGCCAAGATTCAGGGGCAAGAGGCTATGGCTACACCTTC
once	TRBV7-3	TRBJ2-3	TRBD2	CASSRSGRVLDTQYF	TGTGCCTCCTCTAGGAGCGGGAGGGTCCTAGATACGCAGTATTTT
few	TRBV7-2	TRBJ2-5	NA	CASSFRIAEQETQYF	TGTGCCAGCAGCTTCCGGATAGCGGAACAAGAGACCCAGTACTTC
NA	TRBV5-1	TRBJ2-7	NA	CASSVRGEGEQYF	TGCGCCAGCAGCGTGAGGGGGGAGGGCGAGCAGTACTTC
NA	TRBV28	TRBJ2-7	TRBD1	CATRGQGFSYEQYF	TGTGCCACACGGGGACAGGGGTTCTCCTACGAGCAGTACTTC
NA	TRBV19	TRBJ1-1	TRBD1	CAIGQGDTEAFF	TGTGCCATTGGACAGGGAGACACTGAAGCTTTCTTT
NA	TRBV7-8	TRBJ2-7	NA	CASSQTTGNSYEQYF	TGTGCCAGCAGCCAAACCACAGGGAACTCCTACGAGCAGTACTTC
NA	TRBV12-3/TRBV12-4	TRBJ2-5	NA	CASSLLQGETQYF	TGTGCCAGCAGTCTCTTACAGGGAGAGACCCAGTACTTC
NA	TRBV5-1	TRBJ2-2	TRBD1	CASSFQDRGLAGELFF	TGCGCCAGCAGCTTCCAGGACAGGGGGTTGGCCGGGGAGCTGTTTTTT
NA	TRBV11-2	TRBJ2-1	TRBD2	CASSASRTSGRAGEQFF	TGTGCCAGCAGCGCCTCACGGACTAGCGGGAGGGCCGGTGAGCAGTTCTTC
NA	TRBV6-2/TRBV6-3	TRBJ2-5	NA	CASSPVFLGRQETQYF	TGTGCCAGCAGCCCAGTCTTTCTCGGCAGGCAAGAGACCCAGTACTTC